The next 26 T cell receptor beta chains were all read from a single sample in a study of blood T cell repertoires in COVID-19. The repertoire was sequenced with immunoSEQ multiplex PCR; TCRdb's copy has only in-frame clones and lacks some. Among about 440,000 clones listed, approximately 90% were seen once. Sequencing used peripheral blood. The receptor set was obtained from a woman in her thirties with acute or convalescent COVID-19.

The CDR3 DNA follows: TGTGCCAGCAGCGTAGCTGGCACATTGACTGAAGCTTTCTTT. As protein: CASSVAGTLTEAFF. The chain has TRBV9 and TRBJ1-1, with no clear D. V lost 0 bases and J 5 bases, leaving 11 bases between the germline ends. From germline, CDR1 is SGDLS and CDR2 YYNGEE. The CDR3 sequence is 14 residues long.

V usage is TRBV2 and J usage is TRBJ1-1; 10 bases map to TRBD1. Germline V gene data show CDR1 as SNHLY and CDR2 as FYNNEI. The ends lost 7 bases at V and 5 bases at J; junction bases unmatched: 10. The CDR3 is 15 residues long. The CDR3, as DNA: TGTGCCAGCAAAACAGGACAGGGGGTGCAAACTGAAGCTTTCTTT. Its translation is CASKTGQGVQTEAFF.

The V gene is TRBV5-1, the J gene TRBJ2-7; TRBD2 matches at 7 bases. In germline, CDR1 is SGHRS, CDR2 YFSETQ. This CDR3 spans 15 amino acids. The J segment lost 7 bases and the V segment lost 0 bases, leaving 10 bases of the junction unmatched. The CDR3 DNA sequence: TGCGCCAGCAGCTTGGATCCAGCGGGGAGCGGAGAGCAGTACTTC. Protein sequence: CASSLDPAGSGEQYF.

The chain employs TRBV5-1 and TRBJ2-5, with D possibly being TRBD2 (6 bases). V was clipped by 0 bases and J by 5 bases, with 8 bases between them. In germline, CDR1 is SGHRS, CDR2 YFSETQ. This CDR3 has 13 amino acids. The CDR3 here is CASSLGTMETQYF. CDR3 DNA: TGCGCCAGCAGCTTGGGGACTATGGAGACCCAGTACTTC.

CDR3 sequence reads: CASSSTGGWGELFF. Written as DNA, the CDR3 is TGTGCCAGCAGTTCCACAGGGGGCTGGGGGGAGCTGTTTTTT. V usage is TRBV27 and J usage is TRBJ2-2; 9 bases map to TRBD1. The V gene end was trimmed by 4 bases and the J gene end by 8 bases; junction bases not matched to a gene: 5. The CDR3 runs 14 residues. Germline CDR1 and CDR2: MNHEY and SMNVEV (reference sequence).

The table lists this clone with a count of one. The rearrangement uses TRBV12-5 and TRBJ1-1; 9 bases fit TRBD1. This CDR3 comprises 16 residues. CDR1 LGHNT and CDR2 FRNRAP come from the germline V gene. The trim removed 3 bases at V and 3 bases at J, leaving 8 bases unmatched. The DNA of the CDR3 is TGTGCTAGTGGTTTTGTGACAGGGGGATCTTACACTGAAGCTTTCTTT. This sequence encodes CASGFVTGGSYTEAFF.

V is TRBV2 and J is TRBJ2-1; TRBD1 might be the D (6 bases). CDR1 SNHLY and CDR2 FYNNEI come from the germline V gene. Trimming pared 3 bases from V and 14 bases from J, leaving 11 bases between. CDR3 length equals 11 residues. The chain's CDR3 is CASSDSHREFF. In nucleotides, the CDR3 is TGTGCCAGCAGTGACAGCCACAGGGAGTTCTTC.

The chain uses TRBV9 and TRBJ2-1, with D perhaps matching TRBD2 (6 bases). The CDR3 runs to 13 residues. Trimming shortened V by 0 bases and J by 5 bases, and 6 bases separated the two germline ends. The germline V gene has CDR1 SGDLS and CDR2 YYNGEE. CDR3 in amino acids: CASSVGGDNEQFF. The CDR3 DNA follows: TGTGCCAGCAGCGTAGGCGGGGACAATGAGCAGTTCTTC.

This chain joins TRBV5-1 and TRBJ2-1, with a weak D call TRBD2 (5 bases). The CDR3 totals 14 residues. Trimming stripped 2 bases from V and 1 base from J, with 7 bases between. Germline-derived CDR1 and CDR2 are SGHRS and YFSETQ. The CDR3 DNA is TGCGCCAGCAGCTTCAGAGGGTCCTACAATGAGCAGTTCTTC. Amino acid sequence: CASSFRGSYNEQFF.

This clone came up once. V gene TRBV2 combines with J gene TRBJ1-5; D is undetermined. The CDR3 is 13 residues long. Germline-derived CDR1 and CDR2 are SNHLY and FYNNEI. The ends were cut back, 7 bases at V and 0 bases at J, with 7 bases in the middle. The CDR3 nucleotides read TGTGCCAGCACCGCGAATAGCAATCAGCCCCAGCATTTT. This encodes CASTANSNQPQHF.

This clone showed up just once. The V gene is TRBV5-1, the J gene TRBJ2-1, with TRBD1 identical over 7 bases. With 2 bases clipped from V and 4 bases from J, the junction kept 3 bases outside the gene matches. The CDR3 runs to 14 residues. Germline V lookup: CDR1 SGHRS, CDR2 YFSETQ. CDR3 bases: TGCGCCAGCAGCTTTAGGGACAGATACAATGAGCAGTTCTTC. Translated, it gives CASSFRDRYNEQFF.

The chain is built from TRBV15 and TRBJ2-2; tentatively, D is TRBD2 (7 bases). The germline CDR1 and CDR2 sequences are LNHNV and YYDKDF (reference sequence). Between the trimmed V and J ends, which lost 0 bases and 4 bases, there was a span of 12 bases. This CDR3 has 16 amino acids. As DNA, the CDR3 is TGTGCCACCAGCAGAGATCGGGGAGGGGGCACCGGGGAGCTGTTTTTT. Protein: CATSRDRGGGTGELFF.

The CDR3 DNA reads as TGTGCCAGTAGTCCGGGGAATCCCAGCGAGCAGTACTTC. This sequence encodes CASSPGNPSEQYF. The chain carries TRBV19 and TRBJ2-7; TRBD2 is a possible D gene (5 bases). The germline V gene encodes CDR1 LNHDA and CDR2 SQIVND (reference sequence). The length of the CDR3 is 13 residues. Trimming removed 5 bases at V and 6 bases at J, with 14 bases between.

The chain couples TRBV7-2 to TRBJ1-3, with D possibly matching TRBD1 (5 bases). V lost 1 base, J lost 2 bases, and 6 bases lay in between. The CDR3 contains 14 residues. The germline V gene encodes CDR1 SGHTA and CDR2 FQGNSA. Here the CDR3 DNA reads TGTGCCAGCAGCTTAGGGGGGGCTGGAAACACCATATATTTT. This sequence encodes CASSLGGAGNTIYF.

CDR3 in DNA: TGTGCCTGTGACAGGGCAAGCTCCTACGAGCAGTACTTC. Encoded protein: CACDRASSYEQYF. The V and J genes are TRBV30 and TRBJ2-7; 7 bases are a match to TRBD1. The J segment lost 0 bases and the V segment lost 6 bases, leaving 5 bases of the junction unmatched. Germline V gene data show CDR1 as GTSNPN and CDR2 as SVGIG (reference sequence). The CDR3 length is 13 residues.

The chain couples TRBV7-8 to TRBJ2-2, with 8 bases lining up with TRBD2. With 5 bases clipped from V and 4 bases from J, the junction kept 9 bases outside the gene matches. The germline gives CDR1 SGHVS, CDR2 FQNEAQ. The CDR3 loop spans 16 amino acids. DNA for the CDR3: TGTGCCAGCAGCCCTAGACCCAGCGGGGGCACCGGGGAGCTGTTTTTT. Amino acids: CASSPRPSGGTGELFF.

The chain carries TRBV27 and TRBJ2-7, with a tentative D call TRBD2 (5 bases). V was trimmed by 2 bases and J by 2 bases, leaving 22 bases between them. The germline CDR1 and CDR2 sequences are MNHEY and SMNVEV (reference sequence). This CDR3 is built from 18 residues. The CDR3 spells CASSLITVGNSGTYEQYF. CDR3 sequence (DNA): TGTGCCAGCAGTTTAATTACGGTCGGGAATTCTGGGACCTACGAGCAGTACTTC.

A single count supports this clone. The J gene is TRBJ2-5, the V gene TRBV20-1; TRBD2 aligns across 9 bases. Germline CDR1 DFQATT, CDR2 SNEGSKA (reference sequence). The CDR3 contains 16 residues. Trimming removed 3 bases from V and 5 bases from J; junction bases left unmatched: 13. The CDR3: CSASIGAGGILETQYF. Here the CDR3 DNA reads TGCAGTGCTAGTATCGGGGCGGGGGGGATTCTGGAGACCCAGTACTTC.

This chain links TRBV29-1 with TRBJ1-1, with a weak D call TRBD1 (5 bases). Germline-derived CDR1 and CDR2 are SQVTM and ANQGSEA. The CDR3 sequence is 14 residues long. V was pared by 5 bases and J by 1 base, with 14 bases between. As DNA, the CDR3 is TGCAGCGTTTACGGGACTGCGTCGAACACTGAAGCTTTCTTT. Translated: CSVYGTASNTEAFF.

This clone showed up just once. V usage is TRBV28 and J usage is TRBJ2-4; weak D call: TRBD2 (5 bases). With 6 bases removed from V and 7 bases from J, the gap between germline ends came to 16 bases. The germline CDR1 and CDR2 sequences are MDHEN and SYDVKM. The CDR3 runs 14 residues. DNA of the CDR3: TGTGCCAGCAGCTATCCGGGGTATACGAACATTCAGTACTTC. Its protein product is CASSYPGYTNIQYF.

The chain is built from TRBV7-3 and TRBJ2-6; D is possibly TRBD1 (6 bases). The length of the CDR3 is 19 residues. Germline V gene data show CDR1 as SGHTA and CDR2 as FQGTGA. The V and J ends lost 2 bases and 2 bases respectively, with 19 bases between them. CDR3 amino acids: CASSLGWGRGKAGANVLTF. CDR3 DNA sequence: TGTGCCAGCAGCTTAGGGTGGGGCAGGGGAAAGGCTGGGGCCAACGTCCTGACTTTC. Combining the CDR3 with reference TRBV7-3 and TRBJ2-6 gives the whole variable domain GAGVSQTPSNKVTEKGKYVELRCDPISGHTALYWYRQSLGQGPEFLIYFQGTGAADDSGLPNDRFFAVRPEGSVSTLKIQRTERGDSAVYLCASSLGWGRGKAGANVLTFGAGSRLTVL.

This clone was detected a few times. The V call is TRBV12-3 or TRBV12-4, the J call TRBJ2-7; a weak D match, TRBD1 (6 bases). CDR3 length: 13 residues. Trimming removed 3 bases from V and 3 bases from J, with 9 bases in between. In DNA form, the CDR3 reads TGTGCCAGCAGTTTGCAGGGGCGCTACGAGCAGTACTTC. This gives the protein CASSLQGRYEQYF.

The table lists this clone with a count of one. The chain couples TRBV19 to TRBJ2-1; 13 bases are shared with TRBD2. Germline trimming cut 8 bases from V and 7 bases from J; bases unmatched to any gene: 11. The CDR3 runs to 16 residues. CDR1 and CDR2 (germline): LNHDA, SQIVND (reference sequence). This CDR3 is CASGLAGAFLMNEQFF. For the CDR3, the DNA is TGTGCCAGTGGACTAGCGGGGGCGTTTTTGATGAATGAGCAGTTCTTC.

The chain carries TRBV6-5 and TRBJ2-5; tentative D call: TRBD1 (6 bases). Germline values: CDR1 MNHEY, CDR2 SVGAGI. V lost 6 bases and J 5 bases, leaving 19 bases between the germline ends. The CDR3 extends over 15 amino acids. CDR3 residues: CASSHRDTSEETQYF. For the CDR3, the DNA is TGTGCCAGCAGCCACCGGGACACCAGCGAGGAGACCCAGTACTTC.

V usage is TRBV28 and J usage is TRBJ1-3; a possible D gene is TRBD1 (5 bases). V was clipped by 6 bases and J by 2 bases, with 17 bases between them. Germline-derived CDR1 and CDR2 are MDHEN and SYDVKM. The CDR3 has 16 residues. The CDR3 DNA sequence: TGTGCCAGCAGGTCGCAGGGCACCTGGGCTGGAAACACCATATATTTT. Its protein product is CASRSQGTWAGNTIYF.

J is TRBJ2-1 and V is TRBV9, with 8 bases fitting TRBD1. Trimming at V came to 4 bases and at J to 10 bases, leaving 16 bases not matched to a gene. Germline CDR1 reads SGDLS; CDR2 reads YYNGEE. The CDR3 totals 16 residues. CDR3 loop: CASSLKTGQVSVEQFF. The CDR3 DNA follows: TGTGCCAGCAGCCTGAAAACGGGACAGGTATCTGTAGAGCAGTTCTTC.